These 19 T cell receptor beta chains originate from one sample sequenced in a study of blood T cell repertoires in COVID-19. This table comes from immunoSEQ multiplex PCR, and its TCRdb copy is limited to in-frame clones, with some not included. The sample holds 180,000 or so clones, roughly 85% seen once. The sequenced material came from peripheral blood. The receptor source for this set is a human donor with active or convalescent COVID-19. The donor label of this sample is uncertain.

The chain carries TRBV10-3 and TRBJ2-7, with 7 positions matching TRBD1. CDR1 is ENHRY and CDR2 is SYGVKD in the germline V gene. Trimming removed 3 bases from V and 0 bases from J; junction bases left unmatched: 2. The CDR3 covers 14 residues. CDR3 sequence reads: CAISDGTASYEQYF. DNA of the CDR3: TGTGCCATCAGTGACGGGACAGCCTCCTACGAGCAGTACTTC.

The gene calls are TRBV5-4 and TRBJ2-1, with D possibly matching TRBD2 (6 bases). The CDR3 runs to 16 residues. Germline V gene sequence: CDR1 SGHNT, CDR2 YYREEE (reference sequence). Between the trimmed V and J ends, which lost 4 bases and 7 bases, there was a span of 21 bases. CDR3 DNA: TGTGCCAGCAGCGGCGCCCAATACGGGACTCGTAATGAGCAGTTCTTC. It encodes CASSGAQYGTRNEQFF.

This chain connects TRBV28 to TRBJ1-4; D remains unclear. With 3 bases removed from V and 8 bases from J, the gap between germline ends came to 10 bases. CDR1 MDHEN and CDR2 SYDVKM come from the germline V gene. The CDR3 is 13 amino acids. The CDR3 loop is CASSFSFREKLFF. In nucleotides, the CDR3 is TGTGCCAGCAGTTTTAGTTTCCGCGAAAAACTGTTTTTT.

This chain uses TRBV7-6 with TRBJ2-1; 11 nucleotides line up with TRBD2. J gave up 1 base and V 5 bases, and 19 bases lay outside the gene matches. The germline V gene has CDR1 SGHVS and CDR2 FNYEAQ. The CDR3 spans 21 residues. CDR3 DNA: TGTGCCAGCAGCCCACTTAGGGGGGGACTAGCGGTTCTGGGGTCCTACAATGAGCAGTTCTTC. As protein: CASSPLRGGLAVLGSYNEQFF.

The chain carries TRBV30 and TRBJ2-7; TRBD2 aligns across 11 bases. Germline V gene sequence: CDR1 GTSNPN, CDR2 SVGIG (reference sequence). The ends lost 2 bases at V and 4 bases at J; junction bases unmatched: 7. This CDR3 is built from 15 residues. CDR3 loop: CAWSYRTSGLYEQYF. CDR3 DNA sequence: TGTGCCTGGAGTTACAGGACTAGCGGGCTGTACGAGCAGTACTTC.

The chain combines TRBV19 with TRBJ2-2; possible D gene TRBD1, 7 bases. Germline V lookup: CDR1 LNHDA, CDR2 SQIVND (reference sequence). V shed 5 bases and J shed 2 bases, with 18 bases lying between them. The CDR3 is made up of 17 amino acids. DNA for the CDR3: TGTGCCAGTAGTGTCGACTCCAGGGGGGTAAACACCGGGGAGCTGTTTTTT. It yields the protein CASSVDSRGVNTGELFF.

This CDR3 reads CASSQMGLTSGQNTGELFF. The CDR3 bases are TGCGCCAGCAGCCAGATGGGATTGACTAGCGGTCAGAACACCGGGGAGCTGTTTTTT. The chain is built from TRBV4-1 and TRBJ2-2; the match to TRBD2 covers 9 bases. Losses at the gene ends were 3 bases for V and 1 base for J; bases not matched to a gene: 12. CDR3 length: 19 amino acids. Germline CDR1 reads MGHRA; CDR2 reads YSYEKL.

This chain connects TRBV7-2 to TRBJ2-2; 7 bases are a match to TRBD2. The CDR3 runs 15 residues. Germline CDR1 is SGHTA and CDR2 is FQGNSA. Germline trimming cut 1 base from V and 5 bases from J; bases unmatched to any gene: 4. The chain's CDR3 is CASSLGGRRTGELFF. In nucleotides, the CDR3 is TGTGCCAGCAGCTTAGGCGGGAGACGAACCGGGGAGCTGTTTTTT.

DNA for the CDR3: TGCAGTGCTAGAGCCGATGCCTATGCTTTCTTT. It translates to CSARADAYAFF. This sequence joins TRBV20-1 and TRBJ1-1; D uncertain. This CDR3 has 11 residues. Germline loops: CDR1 DFQATT, CDR2 SNEGSKA (reference sequence). Deletions cut 1 base from V and 11 bases from J, with 11 bases between.

The CDR3 nucleotides are TGTGCCAGCTCACCATCAGTGGCAGGGGGCCCGGAAGAAAAACTGTTTTTT. This encodes CASSPSVAGGPEEKLFF. The rearrangement links TRBV18 to TRBJ1-4; 8 bases align to TRBD1. From germline, CDR1 is KGHSH and CDR2 LQKENI. The CDR3 is 17 residues long. J lost 8 bases, V lost 2 bases, and 13 bases had no gene match.

The chain joins TRBV2 to TRBJ1-2; D is possibly TRBD1 (5 bases). This CDR3 is 15 amino acids long. The germline V gene encodes CDR1 SNHLY and CDR2 FYNNEI. Trimming took 2 bases from V and 5 from J, leaving 15 bases between them. CDR3 sequence: CASSEQKRQTYGYTF. CDR3 DNA: TGTGCCAGCAGTGAACAAAAAAGACAGACTTATGGCTACACCTTC.

The chain combines TRBV7-9 with TRBJ1-2; 10 nucleotides align to TRBD1. The CDR3 runs 14 residues. Germline lookup yields CDR1 SEHNR and CDR2 FQNEAQ (reference sequence). V shed 4 bases and J 8 bases; nucleotides not matched to a gene: 7. CDR3 sequence reads: CASSSPGQGRGYTF. Written as DNA, the CDR3 is TGTGCCAGCAGCTCACCGGGACAGGGGAGAGGCTACACCTTC.

The chain joins TRBV6-2 or TRBV6-3 to TRBJ2-5, with 12 positions matching TRBD1. V was pared by 4 bases and J by 5 bases, with 5 bases of the junction left unmatched. CDR1 MNHEY and CDR2 SVGEGT come from the germline V gene. CDR3 length: 15 residues. The CDR3 nucleotides read TGTGCCAGCAGTTTGGGACAGGGGGCCTGGGAGACCCAGTACTTC. Translated: CASSLGQGAWETQYF.

CDR3 amino acids: CASSLAGGGRTDTQYF. In nucleotides, the CDR3 is TGCGCCAGCAGCTTGGCCGGTGGGGGCCGTACAGATACGCAGTATTTT. The V call is TRBV5-1, the J call TRBJ2-3; TRBD1 might be the D (6 bases). Between the trimmed V and J ends, which lost 0 bases and 3 bases, there was a span of 14 bases. Germline V gene lookup returns CDR1 SGHRS and CDR2 YFSETQ. CDR3 size: 16 residues.

The chain uses TRBV4-1 and TRBJ1-5; no firm D call. The CDR3 spans 15 residues. CDR1 MGHRA and CDR2 YSYEKL come from the germline V gene. With 0 bases removed from V and 7 bases from J, the gap between germline ends came to 13 bases. CDR3 coding DNA: TGCGCCAGCAGCCAAGATCTCGGGAAGGGCCAGCCCCAGCATTTT. Amino acids: CASSQDLGKGQPQHF.

The rearrangement joins TRBV3-1 (or the pseudogene TRBV3-2) to TRBJ1-1; D is ambiguous. V lost 1 base, J lost 11 bases, and 26 bases lay in between. The CDR3 is 17 residues long. Germline lookup yields CDR1 LGHDT and CDR2 YNNKEL (reference sequence). CDR3 sequence reads: CASSQVVDPQHSRAAFF. In DNA, the CDR3 is TGTGCCAGCAGCCAAGTTGTAGATCCTCAACACTCGAGGGCGGCTTTCTTT.

V and J are TRBV27 and TRBJ1-4; 9 nucleotides align to TRBD1. CDR1 MNHEY and CDR2 SMNVEV come from the germline V gene (reference sequence). There are 22 residues in the CDR3. V gave up 5 bases and J gave up 0 bases; unmatched junction bases: 22. CDR3 DNA sequence: TGTGCCAGCAGTCCTCTTACCCTGAACCCCGGGACAGGGTTCCCAACTAATGAAAAACTGTTTTTT. Translation gives CASSPLTLNPGTGFPTNEKLFF.

The chain combines TRBV4-3 with TRBJ2-1, with no clear D. The CDR3 is 16 amino acids. Germline V gene lookup returns CDR1 LGHNA and CDR2 YSLEER. The V end lost 0 bases, the J end lost 8 bases, and 17 bases lay between the germline ends. CDR3 loop: CASSQEGPWVSYEQFF. Written as DNA, the CDR3 is TGCGCCAGCAGCCAAGAGGGCCCTTGGGTTTCCTATGAGCAGTTCTTC.

This clone has just a few counts. The chain carries TRBV28 and TRBJ1-3, with D possibly TRBD1 on 6 matching bases. CDR3 length: 14 amino acids. Per the germline V gene, CDR1 is MDHEN and CDR2 is SYDVKM. Trimming stripped 7 bases from V and 3 bases from J, with 13 bases between. The DNA for the CDR3 is TGTGCCAGCATAAACAGGGTACTTGGAAACACCATATATTTT. Protein product: CASINRVLGNTIYF. The full variable domain, rest sourced from reference TRBV28 and TRBJ1-3, is DVKVTQSSRYLVKRTGEKVFLECVQDMDHENMFWYRQDPGLGLRLIYFSYDVKMKEKGDIPEGYSVSREKKERFSLILESASTNQTSMYLCASINRVLGNTIYFGEGSWLTVV.